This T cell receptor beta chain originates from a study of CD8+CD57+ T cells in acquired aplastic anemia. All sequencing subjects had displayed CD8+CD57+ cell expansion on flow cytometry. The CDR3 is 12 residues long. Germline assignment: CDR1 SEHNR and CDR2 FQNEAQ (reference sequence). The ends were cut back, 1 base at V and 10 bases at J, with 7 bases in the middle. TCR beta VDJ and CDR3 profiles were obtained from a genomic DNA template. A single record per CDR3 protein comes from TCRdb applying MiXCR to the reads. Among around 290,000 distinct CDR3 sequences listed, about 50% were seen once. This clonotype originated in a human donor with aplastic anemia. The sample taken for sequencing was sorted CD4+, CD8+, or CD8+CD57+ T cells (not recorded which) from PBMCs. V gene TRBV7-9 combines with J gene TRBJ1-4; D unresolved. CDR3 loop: CASSLGFAKLFF. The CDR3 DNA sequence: TGTGCCAGCAGCTTAGGATTCGCAAAACTGTTTTTT.